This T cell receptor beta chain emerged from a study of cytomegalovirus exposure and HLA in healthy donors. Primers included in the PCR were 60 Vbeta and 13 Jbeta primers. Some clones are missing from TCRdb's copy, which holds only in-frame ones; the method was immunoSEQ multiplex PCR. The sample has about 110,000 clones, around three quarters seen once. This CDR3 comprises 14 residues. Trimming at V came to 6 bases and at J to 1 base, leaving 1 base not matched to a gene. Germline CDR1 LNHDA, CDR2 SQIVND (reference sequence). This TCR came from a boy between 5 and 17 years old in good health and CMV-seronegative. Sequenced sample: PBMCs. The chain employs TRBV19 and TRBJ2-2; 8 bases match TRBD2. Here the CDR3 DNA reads TGTGCCAGTAGCGGGAGGGAGAACACCGGGGAGCTGTTTTTT. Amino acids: CASSGRENTGELFF.